The 15 T cell receptor beta chains listed next were all sequenced from one sample in a study of metastatic and nonmetastatic thyroid tumors. No patient had received any treatment before thyroid surgery. MiXCR was used by TCRdb to re-call the PCR reads. The sample has 15,000 to 20,000 clones, almost 35% seen once. Sequenced sample: tumor tissue. These TCRs come from a female donor with papillary thyroid cancer or a benign thyroid nodule (not recorded which). Some clones in this sample may be carry-over from other donors' samples.

This clone was recorded at least ten times. The V and J genes are TRBV30 and TRBJ1-3, with D maybe TRBD1 (6 bases). CDR3 length equals 14 residues. The V gene lost 3 bases and the J gene lost 4 bases, with 13 bases spanning the gap. Germline V gene data show CDR1 as GTSNPN and CDR2 as SVGIG (reference sequence). The CDR3 reads CAWRTGFGGNTIYF. The CDR3 DNA follows: TGTGCCTGGAGGACAGGATTTGGAGGAAACACCATATATTTT. The entire variable domain, with the rest obtained from reference TRBV30 and TRBJ1-3, is as follows: SQTIHQWPATLVQPVGSPLSLECTVEGTSNPNLYWYRQAAGRGLQLLFYSVGIGQISSEVPQNLSASRPQDRQFILSSKKLLLSDSGFYLCAWRTGFGGNTIYFGEGSWLTVV.

V and J are TRBV27 and TRBJ2-3; TRBD1 matches at 7 bases. V trimming: 6 bases; J trimming: 2 bases; junction bases outside the gene matches: 8. Germline V gene lookup returns CDR1 MNHEY and CDR2 SMNVEV (reference sequence). The CDR3 spans 15 residues. In DNA, the CDR3 is TGTGCCAGCAGAAAGGGACAGCCCTACACAGATACGCAGTATTTT. Its protein is CASRKGQPYTDTQYF.

Many counts were recorded for this clone. The chain combines TRBV5-6 with TRBJ1-2; D might be TRBD1 (5 bases). The CDR3 is 14 amino acids. CDR1 is SGHDT, CDR2 YYEEEE, per germline. Trimming took off 2 bases at V and 8 bases at J, with 16 bases between the two ends. CDR3 sequence (DNA): TGTGCCAGCAGCTTCACCACCAGGGTCGGAGGCTACACCTTC. Protein product: CASSFTTRVGGYTF.

About this clone: Being one base from a much bigger clone, this may be a read error. The chain is built from TRBV5-4 and TRBJ2-7; TRBD2 might be the D (6 bases). The CDR3 has 15 amino acids. The germline V gene has CDR1 SGHNT and CDR2 YYREEE (reference sequence). Here the CDR3 DNA reads TGTGCCGGCAGCTCTGCGGAGAGGGGAGGCTACGAGCAGTACTTC. Amino acids: CAGSSAERGGYEQYF. The complete variable domain, with remaining parts taken from reference TRBV5-4 and TRBJ2-7, reads ETGVTQSPTHLIKTRGQQVTLRCSSQSGHNTVSWYQQALGQGPQFIFQYYREEENGRGNFPPRFSGLQFPNYSSELNVNALELDDSALYLCAGSSAERGGYEQYFGPGTRLTVT.

This clone is labeled as medium-sized. The chain links TRBV5-1 to TRBJ1-2, with D possibly being TRBD1 (6 bases). The V end lost 6 bases, the J end lost 5 bases, and 14 bases lay between the germline ends. CDR3 length: 13 residues. Germline values: CDR1 SGHRS, CDR2 YFSETQ. CDR3 region: CASTDSEAYGYTF. The CDR3 DNA sequence: TGCGCCAGCACGGACAGCGAGGCGTATGGCTACACCTTC.

V is TRBV13 and J is TRBJ1-2; 7 nucleotides line up with TRBD1. From germline, CDR1 is PRHDT and CDR2 FYEKMQ (reference sequence). V gave up 5 bases and J gave up 3 bases; unmatched junction bases: 21. The CDR3 runs 19 residues. In nucleotides, the CDR3 is TGTGCCAGCAGCAGTGGGGGCGCCTCTAACAGGGGAGCTTACTATGGCTACACCTTC. Its translation: CASSSGGASNRGAYYGYTF.

This clone has just one count. V and J are TRBV11-2 and TRBJ2-7, with D possibly TRBD2 on 6 matching bases. Germline V gene sequence: CDR1 SGHAT, CDR2 FQNNGV. The CDR3 sequence is 15 residues long. The V end was cut by 5 bases, the J end by 0 bases, with 14 bases between. CDR3 loop: CASSKLDYYSYEQYF. The CDR3 nucleotides read TGTGCCAGCAGCAAACTGGACTATTACTCCTACGAGCAGTACTTC.

This clone is categorized as medium-sized. This chain uses TRBV15 with TRBJ1-5; D is possibly TRBD1 (6 bases). Germline CDR1 is LNHNV and CDR2 is YYDKDF (reference sequence). The CDR3 spans 16 residues. V was cut by 1 base and J by 0 bases, with 10 bases left in between. CDR3 nucleotides: TGTGCCACCAGCAGAGGGGGACATTATAGCAATCAGCCCCAGCATTTT. This translates into CATSRGGHYSNQPQHF.

The V gene is TRBV30, the J gene TRBJ1-2; the D is unclear. The CDR3 is made up of 11 amino acids. Trimming took off 1 base at V and 8 bases at J, with 8 bases between the two ends. The germline gives CDR1 GTSNPN, CDR2 SVGIG (reference sequence). The chain's CDR3 is CAWSGGYGYTF. The CDR3 DNA is TGTGCCTGGAGTGGGGGTTACGGCTACACCTTC.

The rearrangement uses TRBV5-1 and TRBJ2-3; TRBD2 agrees at 9 bases. The V and J ends lost 4 bases and 4 bases, in that order; junction bases with no gene match: 4. Germline CDR1 is SGHRS and CDR2 is YFSETQ. The CDR3 is 14 amino acids. CDR3 protein: CASSGLAYADTQYF. The CDR3, as DNA: TGCGCCAGCAGCGGACTAGCGTACGCAGATACGCAGTATTTT.

The CDR3 DNA follows: TGTGCCAGCACCCAACACCGGGAGAATTCACCCCTCCACTTT. Its translation: CASTQHRENSPLHF. The rearrangement uses TRBV27 and TRBJ1-6; no definite D call. Per the germline V gene, CDR1 is MNHEY and CDR2 is SMNVEV (reference sequence). This CDR3 has 14 residues. V dropped 7 bases and J dropped 7 bases, with 14 bases sitting between them.

This clone is judged medium-sized. The gene calls are TRBV20-1 and TRBJ2-5; TRBD1 aligns across 7 bases. Germline V gene sequence: CDR1 DFQATT, CDR2 SNEGSKA (reference sequence). The CDR3 contains 14 residues. Trimming cost V 7 bases and J 0 bases; bases outside gene matches: 8. The CDR3 protein is CSVKRTGHQETQYF. The CDR3, as DNA: TGCAGTGTTAAGCGGACAGGACACCAAGAGACCCAGTACTTC.

This clone counts as medium-sized. The chain carries TRBV20-1 and TRBJ1-5; D is unclear. The germline CDR1 and CDR2 sequences are DFQATT and SNEGSKA (reference sequence). Trimming cost V 6 bases and J 2 bases, with 14 bases left between them. The CDR3 extends over 14 amino acids. The CDR3 DNA reads TGCAGTGCGAACCCTGAGACCCGCAATCAGCCCCAGCATTTT. Protein product: CSANPETRNQPQHF.

Worth noting for this clone: A read error may produce the germline difference seen at one junction end. The rearrangement uses TRBV5-1 and TRBJ1-2, with D perhaps TRBD1 (5 bases). The CDR3 extends over 15 amino acids. CDR1 is SGHRS, CDR2 YFSETQ, per germline. The CDR3 loop is CASSPRGVAVVGFTF. CDR3 bases: TGCGCCAGCAGCCCCCGGGGGGTAGCGGTCGTTGGCTTCACCTTC.

This clone was counted ten times or more. J is TRBJ2-3 and V is TRBV4-2; TRBD2 might be the D (5 bases). The germline gives CDR1 LGHNA, CDR2 YNFKEQ. The CDR3 loop spans 14 amino acids. Trimming stripped 1 base from V and 2 bases from J, with 7 bases between. The CDR3 is CASSQVEDTDTQYF. The CDR3 coding sequence is TGTGCCAGCAGCCAAGTGGAGGACACAGATACGCAGTATTTT.